One and the same sample provided the 10 T cell receptor beta chains below, sequenced in a study of blood T cell repertoires in COVID-19. Libraries were prepared by immunoSEQ multiplex PCR; TCRdb keeps only in-frame clonotypes and omits some of them. This sample carries approximately 100,000 clones, 86% of them seen once, and the ten largest clones take under 30%. Sequenced sample: peripheral blood. The receptors come from a human donor in a cohort sampled during active COVID-19.

The chain has TRBV30 and TRBJ1-2; TRBD1 is a possible D gene (6 bases). Germline assignment: CDR1 GTSNPN and CDR2 SVGIG (reference sequence). V lost 0 bases and J lost 7, with 9 bases in between. The CDR3 is 12 amino acids. The CDR3 sequence: CAWSVTGSGYTF. In DNA, the CDR3 is TGTGCCTGGAGTGTTACAGGGTCTGGCTACACCTTC.

V usage is TRBV27 and J usage is TRBJ2-3, with D possibly TRBD2 on 5 matching bases. The V gene lost 10 bases and the J gene lost 1 base, with 12 bases spanning the gap. CDR1 and CDR2 from the germline V gene are MNHEY and SMNVEV (reference sequence). This CDR3 comprises 13 residues. The CDR3 sequence: CATAVRGTDTQYF. The CDR3 region has the DNA TGTGCCACCGCGGTGCGGGGCACAGATACGCAGTATTTT.

The chain carries TRBV5-1 and TRBJ2-1; TRBD1 matches at 11 bases. CDR3 length: 12 residues. J lost 15 bases, V lost 3 bases, and 5 bases had no gene match. CDR1 is SGHRS and CDR2 is YFSETQ in the germline V gene. DNA for the CDR3: TGCGCCAGCAGCTCTACCGGGACAGGGGGGTTCTTC. Translating it yields CASSSTGTGGFF.

This clone was seen a single time. The chain joins TRBV11-2 to TRBJ2-7, with 7 bases that match TRBD1. Germline CDR1 and CDR2: SGHAT and FQNNGV. With 3 bases clipped from V and 1 base from J, the junction kept 6 bases outside the gene matches. The length of the CDR3 is 15 residues. CDR3 nucleotides: TGTGCCAGCAGCTTGACAGGGATGGCGTCCTACGAGCAGTACTTC. Its translation is CASSLTGMASYEQYF. The whole variable domain, remainder taken from reference TRBV11-2 and TRBJ2-7, is EAGVAQSPRYKIIEKRQSVAFWCNPISGHATLYWYQQILGQGPKLLIQFQNNGVVDDSQLPKDRFSAERLKGVDSTLKIQPAKLEDSAVYLCASSLTGMASYEQYFGPGTRLTVT.

The chain uses TRBV5-1 and TRBJ2-1; TRBD1 matches at 10 bases. The CDR3 spans 15 residues. CDR1 is SGHRS, CDR2 YFSETQ, per germline. V trimming: 6 bases; J trimming: 8 bases; junction bases outside the gene matches: 11. The CDR3 sequence is CASNSGTGVIDEQFF. CDR3 in DNA: TGCGCCAGCAACTCCGGGACAGGGGTAATCGATGAGCAGTTCTTC.

This chain joins TRBV29-1 and TRBJ2-7; TRBD1 matches at 7 bases. The CDR3 totals 14 residues. J gave up 0 bases and V 3 bases, and 5 bases lay outside the gene matches. CDR1 and CDR2 from the germline V gene are SQVTM and ANQGSEA. CDR3: CSVDLTGSSYEQYF. As DNA, the CDR3 is TGCAGCGTTGACCTGACAGGGAGCTCCTACGAGCAGTACTTC.

The rearrangement uses TRBV28 and TRBJ2-5, with TRBD2 as a possible D gene (6 bases). The CDR3 has 11 amino acids. Trimming took off 8 bases at V and 9 bases at J, with 13 bases between the two ends. Germline V gives CDR1 MDHEN, CDR2 SYDVKM. In DNA, the CDR3 is TGTGCCAGCCGGGTTGGGGAGGCCCAGTACTTC. It codes for CASRVGEAQYF.

The chain links TRBV7-9 to TRBJ2-7; possibly TRBD1 for D (7 bases). The CDR3 consists of 14 residues. Germline V gives CDR1 SEHNR, CDR2 FQNEAQ (reference sequence). The V and J ends lost 2 bases and 5 bases respectively, with 13 bases between them. The CDR3 nucleotides read TGTGCCAGCAGCTTATCTTCAGGGGGGCACGAGCAGTACTTC. This sequence encodes CASSLSSGGHEQYF.

The chain has TRBV28 and TRBJ1-5; 8 nucleotides match TRBD1. The CDR3 is 19 residues long. Germline CDR1 is MDHEN and CDR2 is SYDVKM. Losses at the gene ends were 6 bases for V and 0 bases for J; bases not matched to a gene: 16. The CDR3 spells CASRRTDRGSNFSNQPQHF. As DNA, the CDR3 is TGTGCCAGCAGGCGGACAGACAGGGGCTCCAACTTTAGCAATCAGCCCCAGCATTTT.

This rearrangement joins TRBV10-3 to TRBJ1-1; TRBD1 aligns across 8 bases. Looked up from germline, CDR1 is ENHRY and CDR2 is SYGVKD. This CDR3 has 15 residues. V was pared by 6 bases and J by 1 base, with 7 bases of the junction left unmatched. This CDR3 reads CAIRDTDRANTEAFF. The CDR3 coding sequence is TGTGCCATCAGGGATACGGACAGGGCGAACACTGAAGCTTTCTTT.